These 31 T cell receptor beta chains were all obtained from the same sample, sequenced in a study of cytomegalovirus exposure and HLA in healthy donors. It was with 60 Vbeta and 13 Jbeta primers that the PCR ran. Only in-frame clones appear in the TCRdb table, and some are missing; sequencing was by immunoSEQ multiplex PCR. The repertoire holds 95,000 to 150,000 clones, with 15% to 20% as singletons. Sequencing input: PBMCs. These receptor sequences come from a female donor in good health and CMV-seropositive.

This clone came up a few times. The gene calls are TRBV5-6 and TRBJ2-7; a weak D match, TRBD2 (5 bases). The V and J ends lost 2 bases and 6 bases respectively, with 12 bases between them. Germline assignment: CDR1 SGHDT and CDR2 YYEEEE. This CDR3 spans 13 amino acids. CDR3 bases: TGTGCCAGCAGCTTTACCGGGATCTCCGAGCAGTACTTC. Protein sequence: CASSFTGISEQYF.

The chain recombines TRBV5-1 with TRBJ1-6; 10 bases agree with TRBD1. From germline, CDR1 is SGHRS and CDR2 YFSETQ. V trimming: 4 bases; J trimming: 5 bases; junction bases outside the gene matches: 3. The CDR3 has 15 residues. In DNA, the CDR3 is TGCGCCAGCAGCCAGGGACAGGGGAATAATTCACCCCTCCACTTT. It is translated as CASSQGQGNNSPLHF.

This clone was seen a few times. V usage is TRBV28 and J usage is TRBJ1-3; TRBD1 matches 7 bases. CDR1 MDHEN and CDR2 SYDVKM come from the germline V gene. The trim removed 4 bases at V and 4 bases at J, leaving 13 bases unmatched. The CDR3 covers 17 residues. CDR3: CASSYPRRGRRGNTIYF. As DNA, the CDR3 is TGTGCCAGCAGTTATCCCCGGAGGGGGCGCAGGGGAAACACCATATATTTT.

CDR3 DNA sequence: TGTGCCAGCAGCTCAAATTCACAGGGCGGGGAGCTGTTTTTT. This codes for CASSSNSQGGELFF. The J gene is TRBJ2-2, the V gene TRBV7-3; D might be TRBD1 (6 bases). From germline, CDR1 is SGHTA and CDR2 FQGTGA. The CDR3 length is 14 residues. V lost 4 bases and J 7 bases, leaving 13 bases between the germline ends.

This clone was counted between two and nine times. The rearrangement joins TRBV7-9 to TRBJ1-2; D uncertain. The germline V and J ends were trimmed by 3 bases and 2 bases, with 7 bases remaining between them. The germline CDR1 and CDR2 sequences are SEHNR and FQNEAQ (reference sequence). CDR3 length: 13 residues. Here the CDR3 reads CASSFPLNYGYTF. CDR3 nucleotides: TGTGCCAGCAGCTTTCCCCTGAACTATGGCTACACCTTC.

This clone appeared a few times. The V gene is TRBV27, the J gene TRBJ2-7, with TRBD2 identical over 14 bases. J gave up 5 bases and V 5 bases, and 17 bases lay outside the gene matches. This CDR3 has 19 amino acids. Germline V gene sequence: CDR1 MNHEY, CDR2 SMNVEV (reference sequence). The CDR3 DNA reads TGTGCCAGCAGTCCGCTCCCCGACACGGGACTAGCGGGAGAAAACGAGCAGTACTTC. Translating gives CASSPLPDTGLAGENEQYF.

In this sample, this clone turned up a few times. The chain uses TRBV29-1 and TRBJ1-4, with 7 bases matching TRBD1. CDR3 length equals 13 residues. The J segment lost 4 bases and the V segment lost 7 bases, leaving 6 bases of the junction unmatched. Germline V gene sequence: CDR1 SQVTM, CDR2 ANQGSEA. The CDR3 bases are TGCAGCGCGCGGGACAGCCTTAATGAAAAACTGTTTTTT. It codes for CSARDSLNEKLFF.

This rearrangement joins TRBV5-6 to TRBJ2-4; 8 bases fit TRBD2. Germline trimming cut 2 bases from V and 6 bases from J; bases unmatched to any gene: 13. The germline V gene encodes CDR1 SGHDT and CDR2 YYEEEE. CDR3 length: 17 amino acids. CDR3 sequence (DNA): TGTGCCAGCAGCTTCGGTCCTGGCGGGGGGACATTAAACATTCAGTACTTC. Amino acids: CASSFGPGGGTLNIQYF. Full variable domain (remainder filled in from reference TRBV5-6 and TRBJ2-4): DAGVTQSPTHLIKTRGQQVTLRCSPKSGHDTVSWYQQALGQGPQFIFQYYEEEERQRGNFPDRFSGHQFPNYSSELNVNALLLGDSALYLCASSFGPGGGTLNIQYFGAGTRLSVL.

The chain carries TRBV7-2 and TRBJ1-1, with a tentative D call TRBD1 (5 bases). The CDR3 has 13 residues. Germline V lookup: CDR1 SGHTA, CDR2 FQGNSA. V was pared by 6 bases and J by 0 bases, with 8 bases between. CDR3 residues: CASSYRLNTEAFF. Here the CDR3 DNA reads TGTGCCAGCAGTTACAGGCTGAACACTGAAGCTTTCTTT.

The gene calls are TRBV11-2 and TRBJ2-7, with D perhaps matching TRBD1 (6 bases). This CDR3 is built from 14 residues. Germline loops: CDR1 SGHAT, CDR2 FQNNGV. Trimming took 5 bases from V and 3 from J, leaving 14 bases between them. Here the CDR3 DNA reads TGTGCCAGCAGCCCAGCCCCACAGGGCTACGAGCAGTACTTC. As protein: CASSPAPQGYEQYF. The whole variable domain, remainder taken from reference TRBV11-2 and TRBJ2-7, is EAGVAQSPRYKIIEKRQSVAFWCNPISGHATLYWYQQILGQGPKLLIQFQNNGVVDDSQLPKDRFSAERLKGVDSTLKIQPAKLEDSAVYLCASSPAPQGYEQYFGPGTRLTVT.

This clone showed up just once. V gene TRBV5-1 combines with J gene TRBJ2-1; D might be TRBD1 (5 bases). Germline V gives CDR1 SGHRS, CDR2 YFSETQ. V was cut by 5 bases and J by 4 bases, with 7 bases left in between. The CDR3 spans 12 residues. The chain's CDR3 is CASRDIYNEQFF. The CDR3 DNA reads TGCGCCAGCAGGGACATTTACAATGAGCAGTTCTTC.

This rearrangement joins TRBV28 to TRBJ1-1, with 9 bases aligning to TRBD1. There are 15 residues in the CDR3. Germline trimming cut 7 bases from V and 2 bases from J; bases unmatched to any gene: 8. CDR1 is MDHEN and CDR2 is SYDVKM in the germline V gene. The CDR3 region is CASTRWDRVNTEAFF. The CDR3, as DNA: TGTGCCAGCACCCGCTGGGACAGGGTTAACACTGAAGCTTTCTTT.

This clone showed up just a few times. In nucleotides, the CDR3 is TGTGCCAGTAGTTCCTCAGTTGGGACACCATACTCCTACGAGCAGTACTTC. It encodes CASSSSVGTPYSYEQYF. This sequence joins TRBV19 and TRBJ2-7, with D tentatively TRBD1 (6 bases). Germline CDR1 reads LNHDA; CDR2 reads SQIVND (reference sequence). This CDR3 has 17 amino acids. V gave up 5 bases and J gave up 0 bases, with 20 bases separating them.

This clone was seen only a few times. The V gene is TRBV29-1, the J gene TRBJ1-2; no reliable D call. The V end lost 6 bases, the J end lost 2 bases, and 4 bases lay between the germline ends. Germline CDR1 reads SQVTM; CDR2 reads ANQGSEA. This CDR3 comprises 10 residues. CDR3 sequence: CSVSNYGYTF. DNA of the CDR3: TGCAGCGTATCAAACTATGGCTACACCTTC.

The rearrangement joins TRBV4-3 to TRBJ2-7; TRBD1 matches 11 bases. The CDR3 is 16 residues long. CDR1 and CDR2 (germline): LGHNA, YSLEER. J was trimmed by 4 bases and V by 0 bases; bases with no gene match: 5. The chain's CDR3 is CASSQEWTGGTYEQYF. CDR3 nucleotides: TGCGCCAGCAGCCAAGAGTGGACAGGGGGCACGTACGAGCAGTACTTC.

The chain combines TRBV6-1 with TRBJ1-1, with TRBD1 as a possible D gene (6 bases). Germline V CDR1 and CDR2: MNHNS, SASEGT. This CDR3 has 13 amino acids. Trimming took off 10 bases at V and 9 bases at J, with 21 bases between the two ends. CDR3 DNA sequence: TGTGCCACGGCCTCCCGGCAGGGGCTAAAAGCTTTCTTT. Protein: CATASRQGLKAFF.

This clone was detected only a few times. V is TRBV30 and J is TRBJ2-7; D is perhaps TRBD1 (5 bases). Germline lookup yields CDR1 GTSNPN and CDR2 SVGIG (reference sequence). The V and J ends lost 0 bases and 0 bases respectively, with 6 bases between them. The CDR3 totals 13 residues. The CDR3 DNA is TGTGCCTGGAGTGTTCAGGGCTCCTACGAGCAGTACTTC. It encodes CAWSVQGSYEQYF.

This clone came up a few times. The J gene is TRBJ2-4, the V gene TRBV4-2; possible D gene TRBD2, 5 bases. Trimming removed 0 bases at V and 8 bases at J, with 17 bases between. Germline CDR1 is LGHNA and CDR2 is YNFKEQ. CDR3 length: 16 residues. The CDR3 DNA follows: TGTGCCAGCAGCCAAGATTTAAGGCTAGCCGGCCACATTCAGTACTTC. This translates into CASSQDLRLAGHIQYF.

This clone was found a few times. The CDR3 sequence: CASSLASGNPYGYTF. Here the CDR3 DNA reads TGTGCCAGCAGCTTAGCGAGTGGTAATCCCTATGGCTACACCTTC. V gene TRBV7-2 combines with J gene TRBJ1-2; no definite D call. The germline V gene has CDR1 SGHTA and CDR2 FQGNSA. Trimming took off 0 bases at V and 4 bases at J, with 12 bases between the two ends. CDR3 size: 15 residues.

This clone was observed a handful of times. The chain couples TRBV5-6 to TRBJ1-1; D is uncertain. V shed 0 bases and J shed 0 bases, with 6 bases lying between them. CDR3 length equals 14 residues. CDR1 is SGHDT, CDR2 YYEEEE, per germline. CDR3 loop: CASSLGALNTEAFF. CDR3 DNA: TGTGCCAGCAGCTTGGGGGCCCTGAACACTGAAGCTTTCTTT.

V and J are TRBV5-1 and TRBJ2-3; 8 bases match TRBD2. CDR1 and CDR2 from the germline V gene are SGHRS and YFSETQ. V was pared by 3 bases and J by 2 bases, with 2 bases of the junction left unmatched. This CDR3 comprises 14 residues. The CDR3 DNA reads TGCGCCAGCAGCTCTAGCGGGTACACAGATACGCAGTATTTT. Its translation: CASSSSGYTDTQYF.

V and J are TRBV5-1 and TRBJ2-5; D gene ambiguous. The ends were cut back, 4 bases at V and 2 bases at J, with 6 bases in the middle. The CDR3 consists of 12 residues. Per germline, CDR1 SGHRS and CDR2 YFSETQ. The CDR3 DNA follows: TGCGCCAGCAGCCCCGGTCAAGAGACCCAGTACTTC. The encoded protein is CASSPGQETQYF.

This clone was counted between two and nine times. The chain joins TRBV2 to TRBJ1-4; the D is unclear. In germline, CDR1 is SNHLY, CDR2 FYNNEI. The CDR3 sequence is 11 residues long. Trimming cost V 4 bases and J 8 bases, with 5 bases left between them. The CDR3 spells CASSAVEKLFF. DNA for the CDR3: TGTGCCAGCAGTGCGGTAGAAAAACTGTTTTTT. Variable domain in full (rest from reference TRBV2 and TRBJ1-4): EPEVTQTPSHQVTQMGQEVILRCVPISNHLYFYWYRQILGQKVEFLVSFYNNEISEKSEIFDDQFSVERPDGSNFTLKIRSTKLEDSAMYFCASSAVEKLFFGSGTQLSVL.

V gene TRBV19 combines with J gene TRBJ2-1; 9 positions agree with TRBD2. This CDR3 region has 14 residues. The germline CDR1 and CDR2 sequences are LNHDA and SQIVND (reference sequence). With V trimmed by 9 bases and J by 9 bases, 12 bases remained unmatched. The CDR3 loop is CASSRTGGRGEQFF. The CDR3 DNA sequence: TGTGCCAGCTCAAGGACAGGCGGGAGGGGTGAGCAGTTCTTC.

This clone turned up a few times. Other DNA sequences in this sample translate to the same CDR3. The chain combines TRBV30 with TRBJ2-4, with 7 positions matching TRBD2. The CDR3 consists of 15 residues. The germline CDR1 and CDR2 sequences are GTSNPN and SVGIG (reference sequence). After removal of 2 bases from V and 0 bases from J, the junction contained 4 bases not matched to a gene. CDR3 bases: TGTGCCTGGAGTCCGGGAGGTCTAGCCAAAAACATTCAGTACTTC. Amino acid sequence: CAWSPGGLAKNIQYF.

The V call is TRBV27, the J call TRBJ2-7; TRBD2 aligns across 9 bases. Germline V gene sequence: CDR1 MNHEY, CDR2 SMNVEV (reference sequence). This CDR3 region has 15 residues. Germline trimming cut 7 bases from V and 6 bases from J; bases unmatched to any gene: 13. CDR3 residues: CASKATAGGQFEQYF. CDR3 bases: TGTGCCAGCAAGGCCACCGCGGGGGGGCAATTCGAGCAGTACTTC.

This clone was counted only a few times. The rearrangement uses TRBV2 and TRBJ1-1; 7 bases line up with TRBD1. The CDR3 loop spans 14 amino acids. Germline V CDR1 and CDR2: SNHLY, FYNNEI. V shed 5 bases and J 5 bases; nucleotides not matched to a gene: 8. As DNA, the CDR3 is TGTGCCAGCAGTCAGCAGGGGGTTGGAACTGAAGCTTTCTTT. Translating it yields CASSQQGVGTEAFF.

This clone appeared a few times. The chain uses TRBV5-4 and TRBJ1-2; D is unresolved. The V end lost 0 bases, the J end lost 1 base, and 7 bases lay between the germline ends. Germline V gene lookup returns CDR1 SGHNT and CDR2 YYREEE (reference sequence). The CDR3 has 14 amino acids. The CDR3: CASSLDRFNYGYTF. The CDR3 DNA is TGTGCCAGCAGCTTGGATAGATTTAACTATGGCTACACCTTC.

V is TRBV2 and J is TRBJ2-7, with a tentative D call TRBD1 (6 bases). Between the trimmed V and J ends, which lost 9 bases and 2 bases, there was a span of 17 bases. The CDR3 has 14 residues. Per the germline V gene, CDR1 is SNHLY and CDR2 is FYNNEI. The CDR3 sequence: CASKTGPPPYEQYF. CDR3 sequence (DNA): TGTGCCAGTAAGACAGGTCCACCTCCCTACGAGCAGTACTTC.

There are a few counts of this clone. At one of its ends the junction is not consistent with the germline gene, which may arise from a read error. Additional DNA sequences in this sample encode the identical CDR3. This chain connects TRBV2 to TRBJ2-3; the D gene is possibly TRBD2 (7 bases). Germline assignment: CDR1 SNHLY and CDR2 FYNNEI. The CDR3 is 16 amino acids. DNA for the CDR3: TGTGCTAGCAGTGAAACTCCCGGGGGGCTCACAGATACGCAGTATTTT. It encodes CASSETPGGLTDTQYF.

This clone showed up just a few times. V and J are TRBV18 and TRBJ1-2; D uncertain. CDR1 is KGHSH and CDR2 is LQKENI in the germline V gene. The V and J ends lost 6 bases and 3 bases respectively, with 11 bases between them. The CDR3 runs 13 residues. In nucleotides, the CDR3 is TGTGCCAGCTCCTCCGGGTCCCACTATGGCTACACCTTC. Translating it yields CASSSGSHYGYTF.